This T cell receptor (beta chain) is from a study of PD-1 blockade in classical Hodgkin lymphoma. As to time point: cycle 4 day 1 (C4D1), after about 6 weeks of nivolumab. Exposure to brentuximab vedotin varied, and each patient had relapsed following autologous stem cell transplantation. Complete response, partial response or progressive disease constituted the best response categories observed. Findings and caveats of the study: Unlike CD8+ TCR diversity, which did not rise significantly by C4D1, CD4+ TCR diversity did. A reduction in baseline TCR diversity was reportedly seen in newly diagnosed patients relative to healthy donors. Anyone who began nivolumab under 1 year after ASCT was excluded.

Remarks on this clone: What it binds is not known.

This CDR3 has 12 residues. The germline V gene encodes CDR1 SGHRS and CDR2 YFSETQ. V lost 0 bases and J lost 6, with 4 bases in between. Repertoires were generated with immunoSEQ multiplex PCR, while TCRdb's copy carries only in-frame clones and drops some. The sample contains 100,000 to 120,000 clones, more than 70% of which appear only once. The specimen was peripheral blood mononuclear cells (PBMCs), collected before the fourth cycle of nivolumab. This TCR was sampled from a human donor with classical Hodgkin lymphoma. This chain uses TRBV5-1 with TRBJ2-4; D gene ambiguous. The CDR3, as DNA: TGCGCCAGCAGCTTGGTAGGAAACATTCAGTACTTC. It is translated as CASSLVGNIQYF. The variable domain in full, completed from reference TRBV5-1 and TRBJ2-4, reads KAGVTQTPRYLIKTRGQQVTLSCSPISGHRSVSWYQQTPGQGLQFLFEYFSETQRNKGNFPGRFSGRQFSNSRSEMNVSTLELGDSALYLCASSLVGNIQYFGAGTRLSVL.